This is a list of T cell receptor beta chains from one sample in a study of CD8+ T cells in alopecia areata. Some clones are missing from TCRdb's copy, which holds only in-frame ones; the method was immunoSEQ multiplex PCR. Of fewer than 200,000 clones detected, about three fifths appear once; the ten largest clones hold 10% to 15%. Specimen: CD8+ T cells sorted from blood, collected at week 24, from a patient treated with tofacitinib. These receptors were obtained from a human donor with alopecia areata. Both conserved end residues are part of each CDR3. The D gene is left open where the match is weak. Part of the rows lack a size; the others show once, few, many or a class for expanded clones.

clone size: .; D gene: .; J gene: TRBJ1-4; V gene: TRBV27; CDR3 DNA: TGTGCCAGCAGTTTACAGGTTAATGAAAAACTGTTTTTT; CDR3 protein: CASSLQVNEKLFF
clone size: .; D gene: .; J gene: TRBJ2-1; V gene: TRBV4-1; CDR3 DNA: TGCGCCAGCAGCCAAGGGTTAAACAGGGGACTGGGCGATGAGCAGTTCTTC; CDR3 protein: CASSQGLNRGLGDEQFF
clone size: .; D gene: .; J gene: TRBJ1-4; V gene: TRBV27; CDR3 DNA: TGTGCCAGCAGTTTCGAAAGGAGAGGTGAAAAACTGTTTTTT; CDR3 protein: CASSFERRGEKLFF
clone size: .; D gene: .; J gene: TRBJ1-2; V gene: TRBV2; CDR3 DNA: TGTGCCAGCAGTGAAGCGGAGGCGAAGATCTATGGCTACACCTTC; CDR3 protein: CASSEAEAKIYGYTF
clone size: .; D gene: .; J gene: TRBJ2-7; V gene: TRBV5-1; CDR3 DNA: TGCGCCAGCAGCTTGGGAGTTTGGCCTAGCCATTATGAGCAGTACTTC; CDR3 protein: CASSLGVWPSHYEQYF
clone size: .; D gene: .; J gene: TRBJ2-3; V gene: TRBV9; CDR3 DNA: TGTGCCAGCAGCCGAGAAGATACGCAGTATTTT; CDR3 protein: CASSREDTQYF
clone size: .; D gene: TRBD1; J gene: TRBJ1-5; V gene: TRBV19; CDR3 DNA: TGTGCCAGCAGAGACCGGACAGGGTGGCAGCCCCAGCATTTT; CDR3 protein: CASRDRTGWQPQHF
clone size: .; D gene: TRBD1; J gene: TRBJ2-1; V gene: TRBV29-1; CDR3 DNA: TGCAGCGTGATGACAGGGGACTACAATGAGCAGTTCTTC; CDR3 protein: CSVMTGDYNEQFF
clone size: few; D gene: .; J gene: TRBJ1-5; V gene: TRBV2; CDR3 DNA: TGTGCCAGCAGTGTGGGTCATCAGCCCCAGCATTTT; CDR3 protein: CASSVGHQPQHF
clone size: .; D gene: TRBD2; J gene: TRBJ2-3; V gene: TRBV7-2; CDR3 DNA: TGTGCCGAGGGTAGCTCGACTAGCGGGGGGACCACAGATACGCAGTATTTT; CDR3 protein: CAEGSSTSGGTTDTQYF
clone size: .; D gene: TRBD1; J gene: TRBJ2-3; V gene: TRBV29-1; CDR3 DNA: TGCAGCGGTGGACAGGGGACAGCGGATACGCAGTATTTT; CDR3 protein: CSGGQGTADTQYF
clone size: .; D gene: .; J gene: TRBJ2-7; V gene: TRBV30; CDR3 DNA: TGTGCCTGGAGCCCCCGCGGATCTGTATACTACGAGCAGTACTTC; CDR3 protein: CAWSPRGSVYYEQYF
clone size: few; D gene: TRBD1; J gene: TRBJ1-1; V gene: TRBV12-5; CDR3 DNA: TGTGCTAGTGGTTTCCAGGGGGCGGAAGCTTTCTTT; CDR3 protein: CASGFQGAEAFF
clone size: few; D gene: .; J gene: TRBJ1-4; V gene: TRBV25-1; CDR3 DNA: TGTGCCAGCAAGGGACCAGGCCCCTATAATGAAAAACTGTTTTTT; CDR3 protein: CASKGPGPYNEKLFF
clone size: .; D gene: TRBD2; J gene: TRBJ2-7; V gene: TRBV30; CDR3 DNA: TGTGCCGTGACGGGGGGACCGAGAGACCAGTACTTC; CDR3 protein: CAVTGGPRDQYF
clone size: .; D gene: .; J gene: TRBJ2-7; V gene: TRBV11-2; CDR3 DNA: TGTGCCAGCAGCCCTGGGATTCCTTACGAGCAGTACTTC; CDR3 protein: CASSPGIPYEQYF
clone size: .; D gene: .; J gene: TRBJ1-2; V gene: TRBV2; CDR3 DNA: TGTGCCAGCAGTGAAAGGAGTTACGGGCGTTATGGCTACACCTTC; CDR3 protein: CASSERSYGRYGYTF
clone size: .; D gene: TRBD1; J gene: TRBJ1-3; V gene: TRBV5-1; CDR3 DNA: TGCGCCAGCAGCTTGGGACAACCGGGACAGAGGAAGATAGGAAACACCATATATTTT; CDR3 protein: CASSLGQPGQRKIGNTIYF
clone size: few; D gene: TRBD2; J gene: TRBJ2-3; V gene: TRBV15; CDR3 DNA: TGTGCCACCAGCAGCCCCGGGGGGAGCACAGATACGCAGTATTTT; CDR3 protein: CATSSPGGSTDTQYF
clone size: .; D gene: .; J gene: TRBJ2-6; V gene: TRBV30; CDR3 DNA: TGTGCCTGGAGTTTACCCAGGGCCAACGTCCTGACTTTC; CDR3 protein: CAWSLPRANVLTF
clone size: .; D gene: .; J gene: TRBJ2-1; V gene: TRBV13; CDR3 DNA: TGTGCCAGCAGCTCCCAGGATACAGTATCTCCGCAGTTCTTC; CDR3 protein: CASSSQDTVSPQFF
clone size: .; D gene: .; J gene: TRBJ2-2; V gene: TRBV15; CDR3 DNA: TGTGCCACCAGCAGAGAAGTGGGACTGAACACCGGGGAGCTGTTTTTT; CDR3 protein: CATSREVGLNTGELFF
clone size: once; D gene: .; J gene: TRBJ2-2; V gene: TRBV27; CDR3 DNA: TGTGCCAGCAGTCCCAGACAGAACACCGGGGAGCTGTTTTTT; CDR3 protein: CASSPRQNTGELFF
clone size: medium-sized; D gene: .; J gene: TRBJ1-2; V gene: TRBV15; CDR3 DNA: TGTGCCACCAGCACTCAGGGGCAAAGAGATGGCTACACCTTC; CDR3 protein: CATSTQGQRDGYTF
clone size: .; D gene: .; J gene: TRBJ2-2; V gene: TRBV4-1; CDR3 DNA: TGCGCCAGCAGCCAAAGGTCATGGGGCACCGGGGAGCTGTTTTTT; CDR3 protein: CASSQRSWGTGELFF
clone size: .; D gene: TRBD1; J gene: TRBJ1-2; V gene: TRBV5-1; CDR3 DNA: TGCGCCAGCAGCTTCAACCAGGGGGTAGGCTATGGCTACACCTTC; CDR3 protein: CASSFNQGVGYGYTF
clone size: few; D gene: .; J gene: TRBJ2-7; V gene: TRBV25-1; CDR3 DNA: TGTGCCAGCAGTGAAGGGACCGGAAGATTGGGCTTC; CDR3 protein: CASSEGTGRLGF
clone size: few; D gene: .; J gene: TRBJ2-1; V gene: TRBV9; CDR3 DNA: TGTGCCAGCGGGCGGGTTCGGGACAATGAGCAGTTCTTC; CDR3 protein: CASGRVRDNEQFF
clone size: .; D gene: .; J gene: TRBJ2-7; V gene: TRBV7-9; CDR3 DNA: TGTGCCAGCAGCTCGGGGCCCTACGAGCAGTACTTC; CDR3 protein: CASSSGPYEQYF
clone size: once; D gene: TRBD1; J gene: TRBJ1-4; V gene: TRBV12-5; CDR3 DNA: TGTGCTAGTGGTAGAACCTCAGGGGGGTCGCGGGAAAAACTGTTTTTT; CDR3 protein: CASGRTSGGSREKLFF
clone size: .; D gene: .; J gene: TRBJ2-1; V gene: TRBV7-8; CDR3 DNA: TGTGCCAGCAGCTTAGGGGGGGCAACCTACAATGAGCAGTTCTTC; CDR3 protein: CASSLGGATYNEQFF
clone size: .; D gene: .; J gene: TRBJ1-1; V gene: TRBV15; CDR3 DNA: TGTGCCACCAGCAGAGACAGGGTTAACACTGAAGCTTTCTTT; CDR3 protein: CATSRDRVNTEAFF
clone size: .; D gene: .; J gene: TRBJ1-1; V gene: TRBV6-6; CDR3 DNA: TGTGCCAGCAGCCCATCCGGGACGGAGAACACTGAAGCTTTCTTT; CDR3 protein: CASSPSGTENTEAFF
clone size: few; D gene: .; J gene: TRBJ2-7; V gene: TRBV7-8; CDR3 DNA: TGTGCCAGCAGCCCGTCGTGGTCCTACGAGCAGTACTTC; CDR3 protein: CASSPSWSYEQYF
clone size: few; D gene: TRBD2; J gene: TRBJ2-1; V gene: TRBV4-2; CDR3 DNA: TGTGCCAGCAGCCAAGATGGGCCTAGCGGCTCCTACAATGAGCAGTTCTTC; CDR3 protein: CASSQDGPSGSYNEQFF
clone size: few; D gene: .; J gene: TRBJ2-3; V gene: TRBV9; CDR3 DNA: TGTGCCAGCGTGGAGTCCACAGATACGCAGTATTTT; CDR3 protein: CASVESTDTQYF
clone size: few; D gene: TRBD2; J gene: TRBJ2-1; V gene: TRBV29-1; CDR3 DNA: TGCAGCGTTGAAGGACTAGCGGAGGTCTCCTACAATGAGCAGTTCTTC; CDR3 protein: CSVEGLAEVSYNEQFF
clone size: few; D gene: .; J gene: TRBJ1-6; V gene: TRBV4-2; CDR3 DNA: TGTGCCAGCAGCCAAGCCCTCGGGGTTGATTCACCCCTCCACTTT; CDR3 protein: CASSQALGVDSPLHF
clone size: .; D gene: TRBD2; J gene: TRBJ2-1; V gene: TRBV6-5; CDR3 DNA: TGTGCCAGCAGTTACTCCGCGGGGGGGCTCGGTGAGCAGTTCTTC; CDR3 protein: CASSYSAGGLGEQFF
clone size: .; D gene: .; J gene: TRBJ2-7; V gene: TRBV5-1; CDR3 DNA: TGCGCCAGCAGCTTGGGGCAGGGAACAGGCGAGCAGTACTTC; CDR3 protein: CASSLGQGTGEQYF
clone size: few; D gene: .; J gene: TRBJ1-6; V gene: TRBV7-9; CDR3 DNA: TGTGCCAGCAGTTCCCACGATGTGGGGGGCATTTATTCACCCCTCCACTTT; CDR3 protein: CASSSHDVGGIYSPLHF
clone size: .; D gene: .; J gene: TRBJ2-6; V gene: TRBV27; CDR3 DNA: TGTGCCAGCAGTTTTCCTGGGGCCAACGTCCTGACTTTC; CDR3 protein: CASSFPGANVLTF
clone size: .; D gene: .; J gene: TRBJ2-1; V gene: TRBV30; CDR3 DNA: TGTGCCTGGAAGCGGATTAGCTCCTACAATGAGCAGTTCTTC; CDR3 protein: CAWKRISSYNEQFF
clone size: .; D gene: TRBD1; J gene: TRBJ2-7; V gene: TRBV9; CDR3 DNA: TGTGCCAGCAGCGAGGCCCAGGGGGCACGGGCCTACGAGCAGTACTTC; CDR3 protein: CASSEAQGARAYEQYF
clone size: .; D gene: .; J gene: TRBJ2-1; V gene: TRBV7-9; CDR3 DNA: TGTGCCAGCAGCTTCACGGACAATGAGCAGTTCTTC; CDR3 protein: CASSFTDNEQFF
clone size: .; D gene: TRBD2; J gene: TRBJ2-7; V gene: TRBV6-1; CDR3 DNA: TGTGCCAGCAGTGAAGGGGGACTAGCCTACGAGCAGTACTTC; CDR3 protein: CASSEGGLAYEQYF
clone size: .; D gene: .; J gene: TRBJ1-5; V gene: TRBV27; CDR3 DNA: TGTGCCAGCAGCCCCGACGGAGGCTTTAATCAGCCCCAGCATTTT; CDR3 protein: CASSPDGGFNQPQHF
clone size: .; D gene: .; J gene: TRBJ2-7; V gene: TRBV13; CDR3 DNA: TGTGCCAGCAGGGCGGGTCTCTACGAGCAGTACTTC; CDR3 protein: CASRAGLYEQYF
clone size: .; D gene: TRBD1; J gene: TRBJ1-2; V gene: TRBV6-1; CDR3 DNA: TGTGCCAGCAGTGAAGGACAGGGCTATGGCTACACCTTC; CDR3 protein: CASSEGQGYGYTF
clone size: .; D gene: .; J gene: TRBJ2-7; V gene: TRBV7-2; CDR3 DNA: TGTGCCGCGGGCTCTAGCTCCTACGAGCAGTACTTC; CDR3 protein: CAAGSSSYEQYF
clone size: .; D gene: TRBD1; J gene: TRBJ2-7; V gene: TRBV29-1; CDR3 DNA: TGCAGCGTTGAACTAACCGGGACAGGGCCCTACGAGCAGTACTTC; CDR3 protein: CSVELTGTGPYEQYF
clone size: .; D gene: TRBD1; J gene: TRBJ1-1; V gene: TRBV11-2; CDR3 DNA: TGTGCCAGCAGCTTAGTCCCCGTCAGGGGGGTGAGGATGAACACTGAAGCTTTCTTT; CDR3 protein: CASSLVPVRGVRMNTEAFF
clone size: .; D gene: TRBD1; J gene: TRBJ1-2; V gene: TRBV5-6; CDR3 DNA: TGTGCCAGCAGCCGCCAAGAGGGACAGACTATCTATGGCTACACCTTC; CDR3 protein: CASSRQEGQTIYGYTF
clone size: few; D gene: TRBD2; J gene: TRBJ2-3; V gene: TRBV29-1; CDR3 DNA: TGCAGCGTTGAAGACTACTGGACTAGCGATAGCACAGATACGCAGTATTTT; CDR3 protein: CSVEDYWTSDSTDTQYF
clone size: few; D gene: TRBD1; J gene: TRBJ2-7; V gene: TRBV18; CDR3 DNA: TGTGCCAGCTCACCTCCGACAGGGAACCCCTGGGCCGAGCAGTACTTC; CDR3 protein: CASSPPTGNPWAEQYF
clone size: .; D gene: .; J gene: TRBJ2-1; V gene: TRBV27; CDR3 DNA: TGTGCCAGCAGTTTATCAATAGGATCCTACAATGAGCAGTTCTTC; CDR3 protein: CASSLSIGSYNEQFF
clone size: .; D gene: .; J gene: TRBJ2-7; V gene: TRBV6-5; CDR3 DNA: TGTGCCAGCAGTTACTCTCGCACAGCCCGATACGAGCAGTACTTC; CDR3 protein: CASSYSRTARYEQYF